This TCR beta chain was sequenced in a study of blood T cell repertoires in COVID-19. Study in general: Some COVID-19 samples were acute and others convalescent; all came from the United States, Italy and Spain. Sample material is recorded as cDNA or gDNA derived from T cells, B-cell-depleted T cells, or PBMCs.

TCRdb's table, derived via immunoSEQ multiplex PCR, lists solely in-frame clones and lacks some. The table records 350,000 to 400,000 clones, 80% to 90% of them present only once. The CDR3 has 13 residues. Germline V gene data show CDR1 as MDHEN and CDR2 as SYDVKM. V was pared by 2 bases and J by 5 bases, with 9 bases between. Two negative PCRs, clearance, or symptom resolution were required of recovered Cohort 3 donors. The sample was PBMCs or T cells enriched from blood (not recorded which). The V gene is TRBV28, the J gene TRBJ1-2; TRBD1 is a possible D gene (6 bases). This TCR derives from a man between 18 and 35 years old who had recovered from COVID-19. CDR3 sequence: CASSLGQGYGYTF. CDR3 nucleotide sequence: TGTGCCAGCAGTTTAGGTCAGGGGTATGGCTACACCTTC.